The present T cell receptor (beta chain) was sequenced within a study of regulatory T cells in long-lasting Graves disease. Regarding the study as a whole: Preferential use of TRBV28, TRBJ1-2 and TRBJ2-5 was seen in persistent disease. Thyroid tissue went unexamined; only peripheral blood was analyzed. Small sample size may have lowered accuracy.

This clonotype was detected a few times. Its specificity is unknown. Regarding time point: newly diagnosed GD, antithyroid drugs for less than 3 months. From PBMCs, RNA was extracted and then used to make the TCR library. The authors drew patients from an endocrinology department in Xi'an, China. In building TCR beta libraries, iRepertoire HTBI primers were used together with Arm-PCR of CDR3 regions. Via MiXCR, TCRdb re-called the multiplex PCR reads, giving one row per CDR3 protein. The profile shows 320,000 or so distinct CDR3 sequences, under 20% of them singletons. This CDR3 has 16 amino acids. V was clipped by 4 bases and J by 5 bases, with 21 bases between them. Germline CDR1 and CDR2: SGHRS and YFSETQ.

The genes are TRBV5-1 and TRBJ2-5; TRBD1 is a possible D gene (5 bases). The sample consisted of peripheral blood mononuclear cells (PBMCs), taken at new diagnosis, from a patient treated with antithyroid drugs. The TCR originated in a female donor with Graves disease. In DNA, the CDR3 is TGCGCCAGCAGCCCCGGTTGGGGCGCGGTGGAGGAGACCCAGTACTTC. The encoded protein is CASSPGWGAVEETQYF.